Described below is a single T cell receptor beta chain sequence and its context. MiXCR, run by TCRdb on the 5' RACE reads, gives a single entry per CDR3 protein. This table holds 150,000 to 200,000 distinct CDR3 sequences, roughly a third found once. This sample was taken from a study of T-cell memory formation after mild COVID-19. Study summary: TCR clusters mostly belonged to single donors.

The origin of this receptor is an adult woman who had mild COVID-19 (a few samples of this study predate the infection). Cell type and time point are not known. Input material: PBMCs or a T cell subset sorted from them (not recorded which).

The CDR3 DNA is TGTGCCTCCGGACAGGGCGGTTATGTCTATGGCTACACCTTC. Its protein is CASGQGGYVYGYTF. V usage is TRBV10-3 and J usage is TRBJ1-2, with 8 bases lining up with TRBD1. The CDR3 is 14 residues long. With 11 bases clipped from V and 4 bases from J, the junction kept 12 bases outside the gene matches. Germline V lookup: CDR1 ENHRY, CDR2 SYGVKD.